Below are 29 T cell receptor beta chains sequenced from a single sample in a study of T-cell memory formation after mild COVID-19. TCRdb re-analysed the 5' RACE reads in MiXCR, keeping a single row per CDR3 protein. This table holds a few hundred thousand distinct CDR3 sequences, roughly 27% found once. Sequenced material: PBMCs or a T cell subset sorted from them (not recorded which). These receptors came from an adult woman who had mild COVID-19 (a few samples of this study predate the infection). Cell type and time point are not known.

In its sample, this clonotype was seen a few times. The genes are TRBV29-1 and TRBJ2-1, with 7 bases identical to TRBD2. The CDR3 contains 12 residues. The germline V gene has CDR1 SQVTM and CDR2 ANQGSEA. The junction had 11 bases not matched to a gene; V was cut back by 4 bases and J by 14 bases. The CDR3 is CSVAPAGVVKFF. The CDR3 DNA reads TGCAGCGTTGCTCCGGCGGGGGTGGTGAAGTTCTTC.

V and J are TRBV12-3 or TRBV12-4 and TRBJ2-3, with a tentative D call TRBD1 (6 bases). The ends were cut back, 5 bases at V and 1 base at J, with 10 bases in the middle. CDR3 length: 14 residues. Written as DNA, the CDR3 is TGTGCCAGCAGTCCGGGACACCGCACAGATACGCAGTATTTT. This encodes CASSPGHRTDTQYF.

CDR3 protein: CATSDLQGMNEQFF. CDR3 coding DNA: TGTGCCACCAGTGATTTGCAGGGTATGAATGAGCAGTTCTTC. V usage is TRBV24-1 and J usage is TRBJ2-1, with a tentative D call TRBD1 (5 bases). V gave up 0 bases and J gave up 7 bases, with 9 bases separating them. The CDR3 sequence is 14 residues long. Germline V gives CDR1 KGHDR, CDR2 SFDVKD.

The rearrangement uses TRBV6-6 and TRBJ2-7; the match to TRBD1 covers 8 bases. The V and J ends lost 7 bases and 4 bases, in that order; junction bases with no gene match: 12. The germline V gene has CDR1 MNHNY and CDR2 SVGAGI (reference sequence). The CDR3 totals 15 residues. DNA of the CDR3: TGTGCCAGCACAGGACGACAGGGGCTTATGTACGAGCAGTACTTC. Protein: CASTGRQGLMYEQYF.

This chain joins TRBV7-9 and TRBJ1-2; no definite D call. There are 13 residues in the CDR3. The germline CDR1 and CDR2 sequences are SEHNR and FQNEAQ (reference sequence). V dropped 7 bases and J dropped 2 bases, with 11 bases sitting between them. The CDR3 region has the DNA TGTGCCAGCACCGAGTACCAGAACTATGGCTACACCTTC. Its translation is CASTEYQNYGYTF.

J is TRBJ2-5 and V is TRBV6-5, with D perhaps TRBD1 or TRBD2 (5 bases each). The germline V gene has CDR1 MNHEY and CDR2 SVGAGI. This CDR3 is built from 13 residues. V was trimmed by 6 bases and J by 4 bases, leaving 12 bases between them. CDR3 nucleotides: TGTGCCAGCAGCTCCGAGGGGCGAGAGACCCAGTACTTC. As protein: CASSSEGRETQYF.

This clonotype was seen more than once but under ten times. V usage is TRBV4-2 and J usage is TRBJ1-1, with D possibly matching TRBD1 (5 bases). Per germline, CDR1 LGHNA and CDR2 YNFKEQ. The CDR3 covers 12 residues. Trimming left V 0 bases short and J 12 bases short, with 11 bases between. The CDR3 region is CASSQDRVESFF. The DNA for the CDR3 is TGTGCCAGCAGCCAAGACAGGGTTGAGTCTTTCTTT.

Concerning this clonotype: The junction shows a germline mismatch at one end, possibly a read error. This chain links TRBV20-1 with TRBJ2-5; tentative D call: TRBD1 (6 bases). Germline lookup yields CDR1 DFQATT and CDR2 SNEGSKA (reference sequence). The CDR3 has 14 amino acids. CDR3 nucleotide sequence: TGCAGTGCTAGATACAGGGTGGGCCAAGAGACCCTGTACTTC. Encoded protein: CSARYRVGQETLYF.

The chain uses TRBV4-1 and TRBJ2-2; D call uncertain. This CDR3 region has 13 residues. V dropped 6 bases and J dropped 4 bases, with 9 bases sitting between them. Germline V gene sequence: CDR1 MGHRA, CDR2 YSYEKL. CDR3 region: CASSGTPTGELFF. The DNA for the CDR3 is TGCGCCAGCAGTGGTACTCCCACCGGGGAGCTGTTTTTT.

This clonotype has only a few counts. The V and J genes are TRBV5-5 and TRBJ2-1; tentatively, D is TRBD1 (6 bases). The germline V gene has CDR1 SGHKS and CDR2 YYEKEE (reference sequence). The CDR3 contains 12 residues. Trimming pared 3 bases from V and 9 bases from J, leaving 10 bases between. The CDR3 here is CASSSTGFEQFF. The CDR3 DNA reads TGTGCCAGCAGCTCCACAGGGTTTGAGCAGTTCTTC.

The chain uses TRBV5-1 and TRBJ1-6; D gene unclear. Between the trimmed V and J ends, which lost 0 bases and 8 bases, there was a span of 9 bases. This CDR3 is built from 14 residues. The germline gives CDR1 SGHRS, CDR2 YFSETQ. The CDR3 bases are TGCGCCAGCAGCTTGGGCGGAGACGATTCACCCCTCCACTTT. As protein: CASSLGGDDSPLHF.

This clonotype has just a few counts. The J gene is TRBJ2-2, the V gene TRBV18, with D possibly being TRBD2 (5 bases). Germline V gene data show CDR1 as KGHSH and CDR2 as LQKENI. The germline V and J ends were trimmed by 2 bases and 4 bases, with 8 bases remaining between them. The CDR3 loop spans 14 amino acids. The chain's CDR3 is CASSPDRGTGELFF. For the CDR3, the DNA is TGTGCCAGCTCACCAGATCGGGGCACCGGGGAGCTGTTTTTT.

This clonotype was recorded a few times. Here the CDR3 DNA reads TGTGCCAGCAGTCCTAGGGCGACAGGGGCGGCGAGGGGTGAGCAGTTCTTC. Its translation is CASSPRATGAARGEQFF. The chain uses TRBV12-3 or TRBV12-4 and TRBJ2-1; TRBD1 matches 8 bases. CDR3 length equals 17 residues. V was pared by 5 bases and J by 9 bases, with 18 bases of the junction left unmatched.

This clonotype has just a few counts. CDR3 sequence reads: CATSDFGGSSETQYF. DNA of the CDR3: TGTGCCACCAGTGATTTTGGGGGTTCCTCGGAGACCCAGTACTTC. This chain connects TRBV24-1 to TRBJ2-5, with D perhaps assigned TRBD1 or TRBD2 (5 bases each). V lost 1 base to trimming and J lost 5 bases, with 13 bases between them. Looked up from germline, CDR1 is KGHDR and CDR2 is SFDVKD. The CDR3 has 15 amino acids.

In this sample, this clonotype turned up many times. The chain links TRBV18 to TRBJ2-5; D may be TRBD2 (6 bases). V was cut by 10 bases and J by 3 bases, with 12 bases left in between. The CDR3 runs to 12 residues. In germline, CDR1 is KGHSH, CDR2 LQKENI. The DNA of the CDR3 is TGTGCCACCCTAGGAGGGAAAGAGACCCAGTACTTC. It specifies CATLGGKETQYF.

The gene calls are TRBV7-2 and TRBJ2-1, with 7 bases lining up with TRBD2. V shed 2 bases, J shed 8 bases, and the junction held 9 bases outside the gene matches. Germline V gene sequence: CDR1 SGHTA, CDR2 FQGNSA. The CDR3 extends over 15 amino acids. The CDR3 DNA reads as TGTGCCAGCAGCTTAATTGGCGGGAGAGGGGATGAGCAGTTCTTC. Its protein product is CASSLIGGRGDEQFF.

In its sample, this clonotype was seen a few times. The chain combines TRBV4-2 with TRBJ2-5; TRBD1 matches 7 bases. The length of the CDR3 is 14 residues. V trimming: 4 bases; J trimming: 4 bases; junction bases outside the gene matches: 6. Per the germline V gene, CDR1 is LGHNA and CDR2 is YNFKEQ. CDR3 DNA sequence: TGTGCCAGCAGCCCGGGACAGTGGTCAGAGACCCAGTACTTC. Protein sequence: CASSPGQWSETQYF.

This chain uses TRBV5-1 with TRBJ2-3; TRBD1 matches at 7 bases. This CDR3 is built from 16 residues. Trimming at V came to 4 bases and at J to 6 bases, leaving 14 bases not matched to a gene. Germline V gives CDR1 SGHRS, CDR2 YFSETQ. CDR3 nucleotide sequence: TGCGCCAGCAGCCTGGGACAGCTCTCTAGGGTGGATACGCAGTATTTT. Translating gives CASSLGQLSRVDTQYF.

The V call is TRBV6-1, the J call TRBJ1-6, with TRBD1 identical over 7 bases. The CDR3 is 12 residues long. Trimming at V came to 9 bases and at J to 7 bases, leaving 3 bases not matched to a gene. Germline CDR1 is MNHNS and CDR2 is SASEGT. The CDR3 here is CARRQGNSPLHF. CDR3 DNA sequence: TGTGCCAGGCGACAGGGCAATTCACCCCTCCACTTT.

The chain couples TRBV6-1 to TRBJ1-2; 7 nucleotides agree with TRBD1. The CDR3 length is 14 residues. The trim removed 3 bases at V and 3 bases at J, leaving 4 bases unmatched. CDR1 and CDR2 (germline): MNHNS, SASEGT. The CDR3 nucleotides are TGTGCCAGCAGTGAGGACAGGAGCTACTATGGCTACACCTTC. Protein product: CASSEDRSYYGYTF.

This clonotype has more than one count but fewer than ten. The V gene is TRBV7-6, the J gene TRBJ1-2; D not resolved. Trimming removed 3 bases at V and 6 bases at J, with 2 bases between. The CDR3 covers 10 residues. Looked up from germline, CDR1 is SGHVS and CDR2 is FNYEAQ. The CDR3 DNA follows: TGTGCCAGCAGCTTTGATGGCTACACCTTC. This codes for CASSFDGYTF. The full variable domain, completed using reference TRBV7-6 and TRBJ1-2, is GAGVSQSPRYKVTKRGQDVALRCDPISGHVSLYWYRQALGQGPEFLTYFNYEAQQDKSGLPNDRFSAERPEGSISTLTIQRTEQRDSAMYRCASSFDGYTFGSGTRLTVV.

This clonotype was counted at least ten times. The chain recombines TRBV6-4 with TRBJ2-1, with TRBD2 matching 9 bases. CDR3 size: 16 residues. Germline trimming cut 6 bases from V and 9 bases from J; bases unmatched to any gene: 15. CDR1 and CDR2 (germline): MRHNA, SNTAGT. CDR3 nucleotide sequence: TGTGCCAGCAGCGCCCGTTGGGAGCGGGGGGAGGGTGAGCAGTTCTTC. Protein product: CASSARWERGEGEQFF.

CDR3 residues: CASSYETSSNQPQHF. The CDR3 DNA reads as TGTGCCAGCAGTTACGAGACAAGTAGCAATCAGCCCCAGCATTTT. The gene calls are TRBV6-2 or TRBV6-3 and TRBJ1-5; D not certain. Looked up from germline, CDR1 is MNHEY and CDR2 is SVGEGT. This CDR3 is built from 15 residues. The V end lost 2 bases, the J end lost 0 bases, and 8 bases lay between the germline ends.

This clonotype was picked up a small number of times. The V call is TRBV10-3, the J call TRBJ1-6; D is unclear. CDR3 length equals 19 residues. V lost 6 bases and J lost 5, with 26 bases in between. In germline, CDR1 is ENHRY, CDR2 SYGVKD. The CDR3 DNA sequence: TGTGCCATCAGCCTCTTGGAGTTCACCTTGGGTACCGATAATTCACCCCTCCACTTT. Protein: CAISLLEFTLGTDNSPLHF.

The genes are TRBV7-2 and TRBJ2-1, with D perhaps TRBD2 (6 bases). Germline V lookup: CDR1 SGHTA, CDR2 FQGNSA. V lost 1 base to trimming and J lost 4 bases, with 17 bases between them. CDR3 length equals 17 residues. CDR3 bases: TGTGCCAGCAGCTTAGGGGTAGTCGGGGGACTTTACAATGAGCAGTTCTTC. Its translation is CASSLGVVGGLYNEQFF.

This clonotype was counted between two and nine times. V gene TRBV20-1 combines with J gene TRBJ2-7; D unclear. V shed 6 bases and J shed 0 bases, with 12 bases lying between them. CDR1 and CDR2 from the germline V gene are DFQATT and SNEGSKA (reference sequence). This CDR3 comprises 13 residues. The CDR3 here is CSAPLPLSYEQYF. CDR3 nucleotide sequence: TGCAGTGCCCCGCTACCCCTCTCCTACGAGCAGTACTTC.

The V call is TRBV7-9, the J call TRBJ1-2, with D unclear. The CDR3 has 12 residues. CDR1 and CDR2 from the germline V gene are SEHNR and FQNEAQ (reference sequence). Trimming shortened V by 1 base and J by 4 bases, and 4 bases separated the two germline ends. The DNA of the CDR3 is TGTGCCAGCAGCTTAGGGGTCTATGGCTACACCTTC. This sequence encodes CASSLGVYGYTF.

The rearrangement joins TRBV4-2 to TRBJ2-7; 8 bases match TRBD1. CDR3 size: 15 residues. With V trimmed by 3 bases and J by 2 bases, 6 bases remained unmatched. In germline, CDR1 is LGHNA, CDR2 YNFKEQ. The CDR3 is CASSHPDRETYEQYF. The DNA of the CDR3 is TGTGCCAGCAGCCACCCGGACAGGGAAACCTACGAGCAGTACTTC.

A single count supports this clonotype. The chain has TRBV29-1 and TRBJ2-7, with D possibly TRBD1 on 6 matching bases. The CDR3 spans 15 residues. Germline V CDR1 and CDR2: SQVTM, ANQGSEA. V lost 2 bases and J lost 3, with 17 bases in between. This chain's CDR3 is CSVEIFLQGFYEQYF. As DNA, the CDR3 is TGCAGCGTTGAAATATTCTTACAGGGCTTCTACGAGCAGTACTTC.